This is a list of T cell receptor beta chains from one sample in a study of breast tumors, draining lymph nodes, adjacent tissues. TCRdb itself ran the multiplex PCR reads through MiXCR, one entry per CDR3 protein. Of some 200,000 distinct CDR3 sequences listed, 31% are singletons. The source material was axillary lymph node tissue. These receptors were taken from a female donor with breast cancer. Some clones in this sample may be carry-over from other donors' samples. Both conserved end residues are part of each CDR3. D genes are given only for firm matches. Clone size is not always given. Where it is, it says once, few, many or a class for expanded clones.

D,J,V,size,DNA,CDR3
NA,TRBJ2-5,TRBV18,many,TGTGCCAGCTCACCACCGCACGAGACCCAGTACTTC,CASSPPHETQYF
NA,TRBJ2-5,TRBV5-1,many,TGCGCCAGCAGACCTGGACTCGTGGGGCAAGAGACCCAGTACTTC,CASRPGLVGQETQYF
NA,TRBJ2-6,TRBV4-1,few,TGCGCCAGCAGCAAAAAGGCGGGGTCGGGGGCCAACGTCCTGACTTTC,CASSKKAGSGANVLTF
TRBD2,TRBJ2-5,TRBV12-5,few,TGTGCTAGTGGTTTCCAGCGGGAGGGCTCGCACCACACTAAAGAGACCCAGTACTTC,CASGFQREGSHHTKETQYF
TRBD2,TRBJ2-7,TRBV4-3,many,TGCGCCAGCAGCCAGGGAGTTAGCGGGAGGGTGGGGGGCTACGAGCAGTACTTC,CASSQGVSGRVGGYEQYF
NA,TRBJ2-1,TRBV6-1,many,TGTGCCAGCAGTGAAGAGCTAGCTAGTGAGCAGTTCTTC,CASSEELASEQFF
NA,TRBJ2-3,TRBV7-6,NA,TGTGCCAGCAGCTTCACCGGGAGCTCCGAGGGAGATACGCAGTATTTT,CASSFTGSSEGDTQYF
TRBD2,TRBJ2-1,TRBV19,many,TGTGCCAGTAGTCCTGGAATGGCGGGAGGGCCCAATGAGCAGTTCTTC,CASSPGMAGGPNEQFF
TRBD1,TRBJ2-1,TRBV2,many,TGTGCCAGCAGTACACAGGGGTATGAGCAGTTCTTC,CASSTQGYEQFF
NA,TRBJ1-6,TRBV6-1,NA,TGTGCCAGCAGTCACGACGGCAGGGGCGGCTCACCCCTCCACTTT,CASSHDGRGGSPLHF
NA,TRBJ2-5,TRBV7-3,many,TGTGCCAGCAGCTCCGGGGGCTTGGGAGCAGAGACCCAGTACTTC,CASSSGGLGAETQYF
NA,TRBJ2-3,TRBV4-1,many,TGCGCCAGCAGCCCGGGGGTCCGGGACCGGCCTATTGCAGATACGCAGTATTTT,CASSPGVRDRPIADTQYF
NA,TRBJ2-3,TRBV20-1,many,TGCAGTGCTAGGACAGACCCTAGCACAGATACGCAGTATTTT,CSARTDPSTDTQYF